Sequencing of this TCR beta chain was carried out in a study of cytomegalovirus exposure and HLA in healthy donors. Germline CDR1 reads SGHDT; CDR2 reads YYEEEE. The CDR3 has 15 amino acids. Trimming took 6 bases from V and 5 from J, leaving 17 bases between them. The PCR ran on 60 Vbeta and 13 Jbeta primers. Sequencing used immunoSEQ multiplex PCR; TCRdb keeps in-frame clones, though not all of them. The table records 60,000 to 70,000 clones, roughly 80% of them present only once. This clone has a single count. Donors sampled were nominally healthy, though unrecorded immune exposures were likely. This receptor was taken from a male donor in good health and CMV-seropositive. This chain connects TRBV5-6 to TRBJ2-2; D is possibly TRBD2 (5 bases). The source material was PBMCs. The DNA of the CDR3 is TGTGCCAGCAACCGAGGGTCGGCGGAAACCGGGGAGCTGTTTTTT. Translated, it gives CASNRGSAETGELFF. The whole variable domain, filled in from reference TRBV5-6 and TRBJ2-2, reads DAGVTQSPTHLIKTRGQQVTLRCSPKSGHDTVSWYQQALGQGPQFIFQYYEEEERQRGNFPDRFSGHQFPNYSSELNVNALLLGDSALYLCASNRGSAETGELFFGEGSRLTVL.